One and the same sample provided the 30 T cell receptor beta chains below, sequenced in a study of healthy donors' naive CD4 and CD8 T cells. A linear amplification protocol produced the TCR libraries from roughly 480 ng of total RNA. TCRdb independently ran MiXCR on the reads; one entry per CDR3 protein. The repertoire holds 150,000 to 200,000 distinct CDR3 sequences, with over 60% as singletons. Material for sequencing was naive CD4+ and CD8+ T cells sorted from blood, pooled from several donors. Receptors were obtained from a pool of human donors in good health; the sample pools cells from several healthy donors.

J is TRBJ2-1 and V is TRBV12-3 or TRBV12-4; 9 positions agree with TRBD1. The trim removed 0 bases at V and 0 bases at J, leaving 3 bases unmatched. The CDR3 loop spans 17 amino acids. CDR3 bases: TGTGCCAGCAGTTTAGCTGGGACAGGGCCCTCCTACAATGAGCAGTTCTTC. It translates to CASSLAGTGPSYNEQFF.

In the case of this clonotype: An end of the junction does not agree with germline; a read error may underlie this. The gene calls are TRBV13 and TRBJ2-1; TRBD2 aligns across 7 bases. This CDR3 region has 13 residues. The germline CDR1 and CDR2 sequences are PRHDT and FYEKMQ (reference sequence). The CDR3 is CASSIGPGGEQFF. CDR3 in DNA: TGTGCCAGCAGCATAGGACCGGGGGGTGAGCAGTTCTTC.

This clonotype was observed a single time. V usage is TRBV6-5 and J usage is TRBJ2-5; D assignment may be TRBD1 or TRBD2 (5 bases each). This CDR3 comprises 12 residues. Looked up from germline, CDR1 is MNHEY and CDR2 is SVGAGI. V was pared by 7 bases and J by 12 bases, with 18 bases between. The CDR3 nucleotides read TGTGCCAGCAATAGTCCGGGACGGGCTGAGTACTTC. Its protein product is CASNSPGRAEYF.

This clonotype was seen a few times. The gene calls are TRBV6-5 and TRBJ2-7; a possible D gene is TRBD2 (5 bases). The V gene's germline CDR1 is MNHEY and CDR2 SVGAGI. Trimming left V 5 bases short and J 6 bases short, with 14 bases between. CDR3 length: 13 amino acids. The CDR3 reads CASSPTRAGEQYF. DNA of the CDR3: TGTGCCAGCAGTCCTACCCGGGCGGGCGAGCAGTACTTC.

Concerning this clonotype: At one of its ends the junction is not consistent with the germline gene, which may arise from a read error. The chain has TRBV5-6 and TRBJ1-5; D unclear. The CDR3 has 14 residues. Germline values: CDR1 SGHDT, CDR2 YYEEEE. CDR3: CASSFGSSNQPQHF. The CDR3 nucleotides are TGTGCCAGTAGCTTTGGTTCCAGCAATCAGCCCCAGCATTTT. The full variable domain, its missing parts supplied by reference TRBV5-6 and TRBJ1-5, is DAGVTQSPTHLIKTRGQQVTLRCSPKSGHDTVSWYQQALGQGPQFIFQYYEEEERQRGNFPDRFSGHQFPNYSSELNVNALLLGDSALYLCASSFGSSNQPQHFGDGTRLSIL.

The chain links TRBV4-2 to TRBJ2-1, with 9 bases that match TRBD2. CDR1 is LGHNA, CDR2 YNFKEQ, per germline. V shed 1 base and J 3 bases; nucleotides not matched to a gene: 4. The CDR3 length is 16 residues. In DNA, the CDR3 is TGTGCCAGCAGCCAAGTTATACTAGCGGGCTACAATGAGCAGTTCTTC. Protein sequence: CASSQVILAGYNEQFF.

The chain's CDR3 is CASSFTRTGYEQYF. In DNA form, the CDR3 reads TGCGCCAGCAGCTTCACGCGGACGGGCTACGAGCAGTACTTC. This chain connects TRBV5-1 to TRBJ2-7; D not certain. Germline V lookup: CDR1 SGHRS, CDR2 YFSETQ. V lost 2 bases, J lost 3 bases, and 12 bases lay in between. This CDR3 region has 14 residues.

This chain joins TRBV30 and TRBJ2-5, with a weak D call TRBD2 (6 bases). Germline-derived CDR1 and CDR2 are GTSNPN and SVGIG (reference sequence). The CDR3 runs 12 residues. V lost 6 bases, J lost 5 bases, and 13 bases lay in between. This chain's CDR3 is CACKLRGETQYF. The CDR3, as DNA: TGTGCCTGCAAGCTCCGGGGGGAGACCCAGTACTTC.

This clonotype was counted once. This chain joins TRBV12-5 and TRBJ2-7, with 8 positions matching TRBD1. The germline CDR1 and CDR2 sequences are LGHNT and FRNRAP. The V segment lost 0 bases and the J segment 6 bases; nucleotides outside the gene matches: 16. CDR3 length: 18 residues. The CDR3 DNA follows: TGTGCTAGTGGTTTGGTCCTTACTGCGGGACAGGAGGACCTCGAGCAGTACTTC. It yields the protein CASGLVLTAGQEDLEQYF.

The chain recombines TRBV27 with TRBJ1-1, with a weak D call TRBD1 (6 bases). V lost 2 bases to trimming and J lost 3 bases, with 10 bases between them. From germline, CDR1 is MNHEY and CDR2 SMNVEV (reference sequence). CDR3 length: 14 residues. CDR3 protein: CASSLRGADTEAFF. As DNA, the CDR3 is TGTGCCAGCAGTTTACGGGGGGCAGACACTGAAGCTTTCTTT.

This rearrangement joins TRBV29-1 to TRBJ2-7; the D gene could be TRBD1 or TRBD2 (5 bases each). The CDR3 loop spans 13 amino acids. From germline, CDR1 is SQVTM and CDR2 ANQGSEA. Deletions cut 7 bases from V and 2 bases from J, with 15 bases between. CDR3 region: CSATGTETYEQYF. The CDR3 coding sequence is TGCAGCGCAACCGGGACGGAAACCTACGAGCAGTACTTC.

The chain carries TRBV19 and TRBJ2-7; possible D gene TRBD2, 5 bases. Per the germline V gene, CDR1 is LNHDA and CDR2 is SQIVND (reference sequence). V lost 7 bases, J lost 0 bases, and 13 bases lay in between. The CDR3 is 14 amino acids. As DNA, the CDR3 is TGTGCCAGTAATACCGGACTTAGCTCCTACGAGCAGTACTTC. It translates to CASNTGLSSYEQYF.

The chain recombines TRBV15 with TRBJ2-1; D is uncertain. The length of the CDR3 is 13 residues. V was clipped by 4 bases and J by 8 bases, with 12 bases between them. Germline lookup yields CDR1 LNHNV and CDR2 YYDKDF (reference sequence). The CDR3 nucleotides read TGTGCCACCAGCACCCGCACGGCAGATGAGCAGTTCTTC. It translates to CATSTRTADEQFF.

The chain joins TRBV6-6 to TRBJ2-5; 7 nucleotides line up with TRBD1. CDR1 and CDR2 (germline): MNHNY, SVGAGI (reference sequence). This CDR3 region has 14 residues. The junction had 6 bases not matched to a gene; V was cut back by 6 bases and J by 2 bases. The CDR3 nucleotides read TGTGCCAGCAGCGCCGACAGGGCTCAAGAGACCCAGTACTTC. Translated, it gives CASSADRAQETQYF.

This rearrangement joins TRBV6-6 to TRBJ2-3; D gene ambiguous. V lost 6 bases to trimming and J lost 1 base, with 14 bases between them. The length of the CDR3 is 15 residues. Germline CDR1 is MNHNY and CDR2 is SVGAGI (reference sequence). This chain's CDR3 is CASSNRAAGTDTQYF. The DNA of the CDR3 is TGTGCCAGCAGCAACCGGGCGGCCGGCACAGATACGCAGTATTTT.

The chain has TRBV29-1 and TRBJ1-1; D remains unclear. The germline V gene has CDR1 SQVTM and CDR2 ANQGSEA. The CDR3 is 12 residues long. The germline V and J ends were trimmed by 4 bases and 0 bases, with 6 bases remaining between them. The chain's CDR3 is CSVASLNTEAFF. CDR3 nucleotide sequence: TGCAGCGTTGCCAGTCTGAACACTGAAGCTTTCTTT. Combining the CDR3 with reference TRBV29-1 and TRBJ1-1 gives the whole variable domain SAVISQKPSRDICQRGTSLTIQCQVDSQVTMMFWYRQQPGQSLTLIATANQGSEATYESGFVIDKFPISRPNLTFSTLTVSNMSPEDSSIYLCSVASLNTEAFFGQGTRLTVV.

The chain has TRBV29-1 and TRBJ1-3; D is perhaps TRBD1 (5 bases). CDR3 length equals 13 residues. Trimming pared 7 bases from V and 3 bases from J, leaving 13 bases between. CDR1 is SQVTM, CDR2 ANQGSEA, per germline. Here the CDR3 DNA reads TGCAGCGCGTCAGGGTTTAATGGAAACACCATATATTTT. Translation: CSASGFNGNTIYF.

The chain is built from TRBV5-1 and TRBJ2-7; no firm D call. Per the germline V gene, CDR1 is SGHRS and CDR2 is YFSETQ. V lost 0 bases to trimming and J lost 1 base, with 8 bases between them. This CDR3 spans 14 amino acids. The CDR3 loop reads CASSLDGSSYEQYF. In DNA, the CDR3 is TGCGCCAGCAGCTTGGATGGCAGTTCCTACGAGCAGTACTTC. Full variable domain (remainder filled in from reference TRBV5-1 and TRBJ2-7): KAGVTQTPRYLIKTRGQQVTLSCSPISGHRSVSWYQQTPGQGLQFLFEYFSETQRNKGNFPGRFSGRQFSNSRSEMNVSTLELGDSALYLCASSLDGSSYEQYFGPGTRLTVT.

The genes are TRBV7-8 and TRBJ2-3, with TRBD2 matching 8 bases. Unmatched junction bases numbered 2, after V lost 3 bases and J lost 0 bases. The CDR3 extends over 15 amino acids. Germline assignment: CDR1 SGHVS and CDR2 FQNEAQ. The CDR3: CASSFGGGSTDTQYF. The CDR3 coding sequence is TGTGCCAGCAGCTTCGGGGGGGGTAGCACAGATACGCAGTATTTT.

The V and J genes are TRBV5-6 and TRBJ2-2; 7 bases match TRBD2. Losses at the gene ends were 0 bases for V and 5 bases for J; bases not matched to a gene: 7. Germline CDR1 SGHDT, CDR2 YYEEEE. The CDR3 is 16 amino acids. CDR3: CASSLAGGGRTGELFF. The CDR3 bases are TGTGCCAGCAGCTTGGCGGGAGGAGGTCGGACCGGGGAGCTGTTTTTT.

The chain employs TRBV5-4 and TRBJ2-5; tentatively, D is TRBD2 (6 bases). CDR1 and CDR2 from the germline V gene are SGHNT and YYREEE (reference sequence). The V and J ends lost 4 bases and 2 bases respectively, with 18 bases between them. This CDR3 contains 16 residues. CDR3 in amino acids: CASSGEAGWLQETQYF. CDR3 nucleotide sequence: TGTGCCAGCAGCGGAGAGGCGGGATGGTTGCAAGAGACCCAGTACTTC.

The CDR3 loop is CASSSSGQGSYEQYF. CDR3 DNA: TGTGCCAGCAGTTCCTCGGGACAGGGTTCCTACGAGCAGTACTTC. V gene TRBV6-2 or TRBV6-3 combines with J gene TRBJ2-7; 9 bases match TRBD1. V shed 4 bases and J 1 base; nucleotides not matched to a gene: 5. The length of the CDR3 is 15 residues. Germline CDR1 is MNHEY and CDR2 is SVGEGT.

Concerning this clonotype: A single base separates this from a much larger clone, so it may be a read error. The chain recombines TRBV13 with TRBJ2-7; D call uncertain. Germline V gives CDR1 PRHDT, CDR2 FYEKMQ (reference sequence). The CDR3 runs to 13 residues. The DNA for the CDR3 is TGTGCCAGCAGCTCCCTATTTCCCTACGGGCAGTACTTC. It encodes CASSSLFPYGQYF. The full variable domain, with the rest looked up from reference TRBV13 and TRBJ2-7, is AAGVIQSPRHLIKEKRETATLKCYPIPRHDTVYWYQQGPGQDPQFLISFYEKMQSDKGSIPDRFSAQQFSDYHSELNMSSLELGDSALYFCASSSLFPYGQYFGPGTRLTVT.

This chain uses TRBV12-3 or TRBV12-4 with TRBJ1-5; TRBD1 is a possible D gene (6 bases). CDR3 length: 15 amino acids. The ends were cut back, 6 bases at V and 3 bases at J, with 15 bases in the middle. In nucleotides, the CDR3 is TGTGCCAGCAGCGAAACGGACAGCCACAATCAGCCCCAGCATTTT. This codes for CASSETDSHNQPQHF.

Concerning this clonotype itself: Its ends do not fully match the called genes, so a read error is possible. The CDR3 bases are TGCAGCGTTGGGGTTGGAGGCCAAGAGACTCAGTACTTC. Translating gives CSVGVGGQETQYF. The chain joins TRBV29-1 to TRBJ2-5; tentatively, D is TRBD2 (5 bases). Germline values: CDR1 SQVTM, CDR2 ANQGSEA. This CDR3 spans 13 amino acids.

This CDR3 is CASSWGTDPYYGYTF. The CDR3 DNA is TGTGCCAGCAGCTGGGGAACGGATCCATACTATGGCTACACCTTC. The chain joins TRBV7-2 to TRBJ1-2; D not certain. Deletions cut 4 bases from V and 3 bases from J, with 15 bases between. The germline V gene encodes CDR1 SGHTA and CDR2 FQGNSA. This CDR3 has 15 residues.

The chain is built from TRBV29-1 and TRBJ1-2; the match to TRBD1 covers 9 bases. CDR3 length: 13 residues. With V trimmed by 3 bases and J by 8 bases, 7 bases remained unmatched. CDR1 is SQVTM, CDR2 ANQGSEA, per germline. The CDR3 DNA reads TGCAGCGTTGACATACAGGGGGCGCAGGGCTACACCTTC. Encoded protein: CSVDIQGAQGYTF.

About this clonotype: A junction end diverges from the germline sequence, so it may reflect a read error. The chain uses TRBV2 and TRBJ1-5, with TRBD1 identical over 10 bases. Germline assignment: CDR1 SNHLY and CDR2 FYNNEI. CDR3 length: 16 residues. The DNA of the CDR3 is TGTGCCAGCAGGGAAGGACAGGGGGATTGGGATCAGCCCCAGCATTTT. Its protein product is CASREGQGDWDQPQHF.

The rearrangement joins TRBV10-3 to TRBJ1-2; maybe TRBD1 (5 bases). This CDR3 comprises 13 residues. The germline gives CDR1 ENHRY, CDR2 SYGVKD. V lost 10 bases to trimming and J lost 1 base, with 13 bases between them. The CDR3 protein is CASRQTVNYGYTF. Written as DNA, the CDR3 is TGTGCCAGCCGCCAGACAGTTAACTATGGCTACACCTTC.

This clonotype was picked up one time. CDR3 region: CAWSRGSQYF. DNA for the CDR3: TGTGCCTGGAGCCGGGGGTCCCAGTACTTC. V gene TRBV30 combines with J gene TRBJ2-5; D is perhaps TRBD2 (6 bases). This CDR3 has 10 residues. The V and J ends lost 3 bases and 9 bases respectively, with 8 bases between them. CDR1 GTSNPN and CDR2 SVGIG come from the germline V gene (reference sequence).